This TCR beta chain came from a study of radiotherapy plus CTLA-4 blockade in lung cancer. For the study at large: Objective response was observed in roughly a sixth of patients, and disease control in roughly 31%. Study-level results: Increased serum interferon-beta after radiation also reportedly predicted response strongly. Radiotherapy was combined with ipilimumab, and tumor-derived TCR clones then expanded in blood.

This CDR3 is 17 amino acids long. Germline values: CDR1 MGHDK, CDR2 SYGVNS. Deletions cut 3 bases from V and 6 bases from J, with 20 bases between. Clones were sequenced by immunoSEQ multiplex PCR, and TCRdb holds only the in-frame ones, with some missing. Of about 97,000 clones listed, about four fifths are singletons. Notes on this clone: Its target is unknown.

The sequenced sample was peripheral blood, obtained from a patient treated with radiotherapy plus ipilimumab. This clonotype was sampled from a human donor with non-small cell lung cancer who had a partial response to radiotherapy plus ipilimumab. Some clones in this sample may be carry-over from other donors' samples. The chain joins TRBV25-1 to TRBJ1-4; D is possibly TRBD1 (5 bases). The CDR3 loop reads CASSDGLGKGAYEKLFF. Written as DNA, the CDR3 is TGTGCCAGCAGTGACGGTCTGGGGAAAGGGGCTTATGAAAAACTGTTTTTT.